The 32 T cell receptor beta chains below were found in one sample sequenced in a study of T cell changes during pregnancy in multiple sclerosis (dated by TCRdb to the late 2010s). The library was obtained by the immunoSEQ multiplex PCR assay. Held by TCRdb, this immuneACCESS table contains in-frame sequences only and omits some clones. Under half of the omission traces to an unresolved V gene where checked; the cause of the rest is unknown. Within this sample are under 25,000 clones, with roughly 88% of them counted one time only. Roughly 8% of the sample is held by the ten biggest clonotypes. The sample here was CD8+ T cells from peripheral blood mononuclear cells, taken in the first trimester of pregnancy. These TCRs come from a female donor in good health, enrolled as a control in a pregnancy study.

V is TRBV7-8 and J is TRBJ2-3; weak D call: TRBD1 (6 bases). V shed 6 bases and J shed 2 bases, with 18 bases lying between them. Germline V gene sequence: CDR1 SGHVS, CDR2 FQNEAQ. This CDR3 is built from 16 residues. CDR3: CASSRDVGADTDTQYF. DNA of the CDR3: TGTGCCAGCAGTCGAGACGTGGGGGCGGACACAGATACGCAGTATTTT.

The chain combines TRBV4-3 with TRBJ2-2, with a tentative D call TRBD2 (7 bases). Germline CDR1 LGHNA, CDR2 YSLEER. There are 18 residues in the CDR3. V lost 0 bases, J lost 5 bases, and 19 bases lay in between. The CDR3 DNA reads as TGCGCCAGCAGCCAAGATATAGAAGGGGGGGCCGTGACCGGGGAGCTGTTTTTT. It translates to CASSQDIEGGAVTGELFF.

The chain joins TRBV2 to TRBJ1-1; 8 positions match TRBD1. The germline CDR1 and CDR2 sequences are SNHLY and FYNNEI. V trimming: 3 bases; J trimming: 2 bases; junction bases outside the gene matches: 2. CDR3 length: 14 residues. The CDR3 DNA sequence: TGTGCCAGCAGTGAGGACAGGGACAACACTGAAGCTTTCTTT. This codes for CASSEDRDNTEAFF. The whole variable domain, remainder taken from reference TRBV2 and TRBJ1-1, is EPEVTQTPSHQVTQMGQEVILRCVPISNHLYFYWYRQILGQKVEFLVSFYNNEISEKSEIFDDQFSVERPDGSNFTLKIRSTKLEDSAMYFCASSEDRDNTEAFFGQGTRLTVV.

The genes are TRBV2 and TRBJ1-3; TRBD1 might be the D (5 bases). This CDR3 comprises 14 residues. The germline V and J ends were trimmed by 6 bases and 4 bases, with 13 bases remaining between them. Germline V gene data show CDR1 as SNHLY and CDR2 as FYNNEI. The CDR3 reads CASRPGGYGNTIYF. The CDR3 bases are TGTGCCAGCAGACCCGGGGGGTACGGAAACACCATATATTTT.

This clone was counted between two and nine times. This chain connects TRBV5-4 to TRBJ1-6, with 7 bases that match TRBD1. After removal of 5 bases from V and 7 bases from J, the junction contained 9 bases not matched to a gene. Per germline, CDR1 SGHNT and CDR2 YYREEE (reference sequence). The CDR3 consists of 15 residues. The CDR3 coding sequence is TGTGCCAGCAGTCGCCAGGGGGGTTCCAATTCACCCCTCCACTTT. Translation: CASSRQGGSNSPLHF.

This rearrangement joins TRBV5-1 to TRBJ2-7; 7 bases align to TRBD2. The J segment lost 5 bases and the V segment lost 4 bases, leaving 3 bases of the junction unmatched. CDR3 length equals 12 residues. Germline-derived CDR1 and CDR2 are SGHRS and YFSETQ. DNA of the CDR3: TGCGCCAGCAGCAGGGGAGGGAACGAGCAGTACTTC. Translation: CASSRGGNEQYF.

The chain couples TRBV9 to TRBJ2-3, with D possibly being TRBD2 (7 bases). The CDR3 has 15 amino acids. The V end was cut by 0 bases, the J end by 1 base, with 9 bases between. Germline-derived CDR1 and CDR2 are SGDLS and YYNGEE. The CDR3 loop reads CASSVGGGRTDTQYF. DNA for the CDR3: TGTGCCAGCAGCGTAGGGGGGGGGCGCACAGATACGCAGTATTTT.

This clone was seen many times. The chain recombines TRBV2 with TRBJ1-2, with 8 bases lining up with TRBD1. The CDR3 has 14 amino acids. Unmatched junction bases numbered 6, after V lost 3 bases and J lost 6 bases. Germline V gene sequence: CDR1 SNHLY, CDR2 FYNNEI. The CDR3 protein is CASSDRDRLDGYTF. As DNA, the CDR3 is TGTGCCAGCAGTGACCGGGACAGGCTAGATGGCTACACCTTC.

The chain uses TRBV5-1 and TRBJ1-1, with TRBD1 matching 11 bases. CDR1 is SGHRS and CDR2 is YFSETQ in the germline V gene. With 4 bases clipped from V and 8 bases from J, the junction kept 4 bases outside the gene matches. This CDR3 is built from 13 residues. The CDR3 loop reads CASSIWDRGEAFF. As DNA, the CDR3 is TGCGCCAGCAGCATCTGGGACAGGGGGGAAGCTTTCTTT. Using reference TRBV5-1 and TRBJ1-1 for the parts outside the CDR3, the full variable domain is KAGVTQTPRYLIKTRGQQVTLSCSPISGHRSVSWYQQTPGQGLQFLFEYFSETQRNKGNFPGRFSGRQFSNSRSEMNVSTLELGDSALYLCASSIWDRGEAFFGQGTRLTVV.

This rearrangement joins TRBV11-2 to TRBJ2-7, with 9 bases identical to TRBD1. The CDR3 consists of 15 residues. Germline trimming cut 1 base from V and 3 bases from J; bases unmatched to any gene: 4. Germline V gene sequence: CDR1 SGHAT, CDR2 FQNNGV. The CDR3 DNA reads TGTGCCAGCAGCTTAGTGACAGGGGGGGACTACGAGCAGTACTTC. Translating gives CASSLVTGGDYEQYF.

The J gene is TRBJ2-1, the V gene TRBV6-1; 8 nucleotides match TRBD2. Germline V CDR1 and CDR2: MNHNS, SASEGT. This CDR3 is built from 15 residues. Trimming at V came to 1 base and at J to 7 bases, leaving 6 bases not matched to a gene. DNA of the CDR3: TGTGCCAGCAGTGAAGTCGCGGGGGGCGGGAATGAGCAGTTCTTC. It specifies CASSEVAGGGNEQFF.

This rearrangement joins TRBV7-9 to TRBJ2-3; no definite D call. The CDR3 contains 12 residues. V was shortened by 4 bases and J by 2 bases, with 4 bases between the two germline ends. CDR1 is SEHNR and CDR2 is FQNEAQ in the germline V gene (reference sequence). The CDR3 DNA reads as TGTGCCAGCAGCTACATCACAGATACGCAGTATTTT. Its translation is CASSYITDTQYF. Full variable domain (rest looked up from reference TRBV7-9 and TRBJ2-3): DTGVSQNPRHKITKRGQNVTFRCDPISEHNRLYWYRQTLGQGPEFLTYFQNEAQLEKSRLLSDRFSAERPKGSFSTLEIQRTEQGDSAMYLCASSYITDTQYFGPGTRLTVL.

This sequence joins TRBV7-6 and TRBJ1-5, with 7 bases matching TRBD1. With 5 bases clipped from V and 5 bases from J, the junction kept 3 bases outside the gene matches. This CDR3 region has 13 residues. Germline V gives CDR1 SGHVS, CDR2 FNYEAQ. The CDR3 sequence: CASSAGTDQPQHF. The CDR3 nucleotides read TGTGCCAGCAGCGCCGGGACAGATCAGCCCCAGCATTTT.

The chain couples TRBV27 to TRBJ1-2, with D perhaps TRBD1 (5 bases). The CDR3 is made up of 13 amino acids. Trimming stripped 2 bases from V and 2 bases from J, with 6 bases between. Per the germline V gene, CDR1 is MNHEY and CDR2 is SMNVEV (reference sequence). For the CDR3, the DNA is TGTGCCAGCAGTTTACGGGGGAACTATGGCTACACCTTC. Translated, it gives CASSLRGNYGYTF.

The genes are TRBV4-3 and TRBJ2-7; D gene uncertain. Germline-derived CDR1 and CDR2 are LGHNA and YSLEER. The CDR3 has 13 residues. V lost 0 bases, J lost 3 bases, and 6 bases lay in between. Written as DNA, the CDR3 is TGCGCCAGCAGCCAAGAATCCCACTACGAGCAGTACTTC. It is translated as CASSQESHYEQYF.

V usage is TRBV5-4 and J usage is TRBJ2-5, with TRBD1 matching over 9 bases. The CDR3 is 15 amino acids. Germline lookup yields CDR1 SGHNT and CDR2 YYREEE (reference sequence). Trimming removed 4 bases from V and 4 bases from J; junction bases left unmatched: 8. The CDR3 reads CASSQDGTGRETQYF. CDR3 nucleotides: TGTGCCAGCAGCCAAGACGGGACAGGGCGAGAGACCCAGTACTTC. The variable domain in full, completed from reference TRBV5-4 and TRBJ2-5, reads ETGVTQSPTHLIKTRGQQVTLRCSSQSGHNTVSWYQQALGQGPQFIFQYYREEENGRGNFPPRFSGLQFPNYSSELNVNALELDDSALYLCASSQDGTGRETQYFGPGTRLLVL.

This chain links TRBV9 with TRBJ1-5, with D unresolved. This CDR3 has 15 amino acids. Trimming pared 4 bases from V and 0 bases from J, leaving 11 bases between. CDR1 and CDR2 from the germline V gene are SGDLS and YYNGEE. CDR3 region: CASSRTADSNQPQHF. As DNA, the CDR3 is TGTGCCAGCAGCCGCACCGCGGATAGCAATCAGCCCCAGCATTTT.

The chain recombines TRBV25-1 with TRBJ1-4; D remains unclear. Trimming took off 2 bases at V and 8 bases at J, with 12 bases between the two ends. The CDR3 is made up of 14 amino acids. Germline V gene sequence: CDR1 MGHDK, CDR2 SYGVNS. The CDR3: CASSETGSVEKLFF. CDR3 coding DNA: TGTGCCAGCAGTGAAACGGGTTCGGTAGAAAAACTGTTTTTT.

The count of this clone is one. The chain links TRBV11-1 to TRBJ2-4, with a weak D call TRBD1 (8 bases). Trimming shortened V by 1 base and J by 7 bases, and 17 bases separated the two germline ends. CDR1 is SGHAT and CDR2 is FQDESV in the germline V gene (reference sequence). The length of the CDR3 is 16 residues. The CDR3: CASSLGPTGEGNIQYF. In DNA form, the CDR3 reads TGTGCCAGCAGCTTAGGGCCGACAGGGGAGGGGAACATTCAGTACTTC. Full variable domain (missing parts from reference TRBV11-1 and TRBJ2-4): EAEVAQSPRYKITEKSQAVAFWCDPISGHATLYWYRQILGQGPELLVQFQDESVVDDSQLPKDRFSAERLKGVDSTLKIQPAELGDSAMYLCASSLGPTGEGNIQYFGAGTRLSVL.

This clone was counted a few times. The chain employs TRBV28 and TRBJ1-4; D uncertain. Per germline, CDR1 MDHEN and CDR2 SYDVKM. The CDR3 has 14 residues. The V and J ends lost 3 bases and 0 bases respectively, with 5 bases between them. CDR3: CASSFVTTNEKLFF. CDR3 nucleotides: TGTGCCAGCAGTTTTGTTACAACTAATGAAAAACTGTTTTTT.

This chain links TRBV18 with TRBJ1-1; TRBD1 matches at 7 bases. In germline, CDR1 is KGHSH, CDR2 LQKENI. With V trimmed by 4 bases and J by 7 bases, 24 bases remained unmatched. The CDR3 extends over 19 amino acids. The CDR3 is CASSLIGYGTARPGGEAFF. CDR3 in DNA: TGTGCCAGCTCACTAATCGGGTATGGGACAGCCAGGCCAGGGGGTGAAGCTTTCTTT.

In this sample, this clone turned up a few times. The chain carries TRBV4-2 and TRBJ2-5, with 8 positions matching TRBD1. There are 16 residues in the CDR3. Germline V gives CDR1 LGHNA, CDR2 YNFKEQ. Trimming took 0 bases from V and 5 from J; bases not matched to a gene: 8. The CDR3 is CASSQDWPGGDETQYF. CDR3 nucleotides: TGTGCCAGCAGCCAAGATTGGCCAGGGGGCGATGAGACCCAGTACTTC.

The table lists this clone with a few counts. This chain joins TRBV9 and TRBJ2-7, with D perhaps TRBD2 (7 bases). The CDR3 sequence is 16 residues long. V shed 3 bases and J shed 5 bases, with 21 bases lying between them. Germline loops: CDR1 SGDLS, CDR2 YYNGEE. CDR3: CASSEVPGGGIDEQYF. CDR3 DNA sequence: TGTGCCAGCAGCGAAGTCCCCGGCGGGGGCATCGACGAGCAGTACTTC.

The chain joins TRBV7-9 to TRBJ2-5, with D perhaps matching TRBD2 (7 bases). There are 17 residues in the CDR3. Germline V gene lookup returns CDR1 SEHNR and CDR2 FQNEAQ (reference sequence). The V end was cut by 3 bases, the J end by 7 bases, with 24 bases between. CDR3 region: CASSFPRGAVGFGTQYF. CDR3 sequence (DNA): TGTGCCAGCAGCTTCCCCCGGGGGGCCGTCGGGTTCGGGACCCAGTACTTC.

The rearrangement joins TRBV2 to TRBJ2-7; 8 positions match TRBD1. The CDR3 has 16 amino acids. The ends lost 2 bases at V and 7 bases at J; junction bases unmatched: 13. CDR1 and CDR2 (germline): SNHLY, FYNNEI. This chain's CDR3 is CASSESFTSGGREQYF. The CDR3, as DNA: TGTGCCAGCAGTGAATCCTTCACCTCAGGGGGCCGTGAGCAGTACTTC.

This clone has just a few counts. The V call is TRBV7-9, the J call TRBJ1-1; no clear D. Looked up from germline, CDR1 is SEHNR and CDR2 is FQNEAQ (reference sequence). The germline V and J ends were trimmed by 5 bases and 11 bases, with 9 bases remaining between them. This CDR3 has 10 amino acids. DNA for the CDR3: TGTGCCAGCAGCGCCGACTGGGCTTTCTTT. Encoded protein: CASSADWAFF.

This clone showed up just once. V is TRBV4-2 and J is TRBJ2-3; TRBD2 aligns across 9 bases. The CDR3 is made up of 16 amino acids. Germline values: CDR1 LGHNA, CDR2 YNFKEQ. V lost 5 bases to trimming and J lost 0 bases; unmatched junction nucleotides: 6. CDR3 residues: CASSGRGGGSTDTQYF. DNA of the CDR3: TGTGCCAGCAGCGGTCGCGGGGGGGGCAGCACAGATACGCAGTATTTT.

The chain has TRBV9 and TRBJ2-2, with D possibly TRBD1 on 5 matching bases. Germline lookup yields CDR1 SGDLS and CDR2 YYNGEE. The CDR3 contains 16 residues. Deletions cut 2 bases from V and 1 base from J, with 12 bases between. CDR3 sequence (DNA): TGTGCCAGCAGCGTGGCTCTTACAGGGAACACCGGGGAGCTGTTTTTT. Its translation: CASSVALTGNTGELFF.

This sequence joins TRBV11-1 and TRBJ1-1, with TRBD1 identical over 10 bases. V lost 5 bases and J lost 5; bases outside the gene matches: 11. This CDR3 is built from 16 residues. The germline V gene has CDR1 SGHAT and CDR2 FQDESV (reference sequence). CDR3 DNA sequence: TGTGCCAGCAGCCTAGGGGACAGGGGAGATAGGACTGAAGCTTTCTTT. This translates into CASSLGDRGDRTEAFF.

The sample holds one count of this clone. The chain joins TRBV11-2 to TRBJ2-5; 10 bases agree with TRBD2. Germline CDR1 SGHAT, CDR2 FQNNGV. After removal of 5 bases from V and 4 bases from J, the junction contained 4 bases not matched to a gene. The CDR3 loop spans 14 amino acids. This chain's CDR3 is CASSPRTSGETQYF. CDR3 nucleotide sequence: TGTGCCAGCAGCCCCAGGACTAGCGGAGAGACCCAGTACTTC.

The chain has TRBV6-6 and TRBJ2-1; D may be TRBD1 (6 bases). This CDR3 contains 15 residues. V gave up 6 bases and J gave up 3 bases, with 15 bases separating them. Germline V gene data show CDR1 as MNHNY and CDR2 as SVGAGI (reference sequence). The CDR3 here is CASRRDGTFYNEQFF. The CDR3 nucleotides read TGTGCCAGCAGAAGAGACGGGACATTCTACAATGAGCAGTTCTTC.

The V and J genes are TRBV5-8 and TRBJ2-3; 12 bases are a match to TRBD2. The CDR3 contains 15 residues. V shed 4 bases, J shed 4 bases, and the junction held 4 bases outside the gene matches. Germline values: CDR1 SGHTS, CDR2 YDEGEE. This chain's CDR3 is CASSLGTSGPDTQYF. CDR3 sequence (DNA): TGTGCCAGCAGCCTAGGGACTAGCGGGCCAGATACGCAGTATTTT.